What follows are 5 T cell receptor beta chains derived from one specimen sequenced in a study of shared T cell receptors in the human thymus (dated by TCRdb to about 2021). The protocol used for the library was the immunoSEQ multiplex PCR assay. As stored in TCRdb, this immuneACCESS dataset retains in-frame rearrangements with V and J assigned. A fraction of the clones does not appear; measured against another copy, unresolved V genes explain less than half of the discrepancy, and the remainder lacks a known reason. In all, the sample holds 500,000 to 750,000 clones, and roughly 90% of those were seen once. The biggest ten clones account for approximately 0.011% of the sample. These data are also associated with another study on human thymus T cells.

The sample consisted of thymocytes. The receptor source for this set is a boy under two years old with a congenital heart defect. Donor details come from another sample of the same person, matched by shared clones.

This clone was counted a few times. The conserved phenylalanine or tryptophan is not found at the CDR3 terminus, so this likely reflects a read error. The DNA is left out, because the CDR3 cannot be placed on it with certainty; the CDR3 is given as TCRdb lists it. This chain joins TRBV11-2 and TRBJ2-7; the listed D gene, TRBD2, was not tested against the DNA. The germline V gene has CDR1 SGHAT and CDR2 FQNNGV. The CDR3 extends over 9 residues, inclusive of both ends. The CDR3 loop reads CASRSAAAP.

The chain recombines TRBV10-1 with TRBJ2-2; possible D gene TRBD2, 8 bases. The CDR3 sequence is 16 residues long. The V end lost 6 bases, the J end lost 4 bases, and 18 bases lay between the germline ends. Germline CDR1 and CDR2: WNHNN and SYGVQD (reference sequence). The CDR3 protein is CASSLREGAGTGELFF. In nucleotides, the CDR3 is TGCGCCAGCAGCCTTCGGGAGGGGGCTGGCACCGGGGAGCTGTTTTTT.

The chain combines TRBV11-3 with TRBJ2-2; 7 bases agree with TRBD1. The V gene end was trimmed by 2 bases and the J gene end by 3 bases; junction bases not matched to a gene: 6. The length of the CDR3 is 16 residues. Looked up from germline, CDR1 is SGHNT and CDR2 is YENEEA. The CDR3 DNA sequence: TGTGCCAGCAGCTTAATGGCAGGGGGAGACACCGGGGAGCTGTTTTTT. Protein sequence: CASSLMAGGDTGELFF.

The chain couples TRBV27 to TRBJ2-1; D uncertain. The CDR3 spans 15 residues. CDR1 and CDR2 (germline): MNHEY, SMNVEV (reference sequence). The germline V and J ends were trimmed by 6 bases and 5 bases, with 17 bases remaining between them. The CDR3 spells CASRCRLWSHNEQFF. CDR3 nucleotides: TGTGCCAGCAGATGTCGACTTTGGTCACACAATGAGCAGTTCTTC.

This rearrangement joins TRBV5-1 to TRBJ2-7, with D unresolved. V was cut by 5 bases and J by 1 base, with 4 bases left in between. Germline V gene sequence: CDR1 SGHRS, CDR2 YFSETQ. The CDR3 has 11 residues. This chain's CDR3 is CASSNSYEQYF. CDR3 nucleotide sequence: TGCGCCAGCAGTAATTCCTACGAGCAGTACTTC. Combining the CDR3 with reference TRBV5-1 and TRBJ2-7 gives the whole variable domain KAGVTQTPRYLIKTRGQQVTLSCSPISGHRSVSWYQQTPGQGLQFLFEYFSETQRNKGNFPGRFSGRQFSNSRSEMNVSTLELGDSALYLCASSNSYEQYFGPGTRLTVT.